The clone carrying this TCR beta chain was counted once. What it recognizes is unknown. The data stem from a study of T cell responses to AZD1222 COVID-19 vaccine. Whole-study findings and limits: Targeting of unmutated variant regions was reportedly seen in nearly half of spike-specific TCRs. White British ancestry dominated among donors, who included more females, and clonal diversity was possibly underestimated. Along spike, vaccine-associated CD4 TCRs were found throughout, with dominance at 160-218 and 743-854.

V gave up 5 bases and J gave up 3 bases; unmatched junction bases: 5. The CDR3 length is 15 residues. Germline loops: CDR1 SEHNR, CDR2 FQNEAQ (reference sequence). Data came from immunoSEQ multiplex PCR; TCRdb stores just in-frame clones and leaves some out. The table lists about 97,000 clones, about 88% of them singletons. The chain joins TRBV7-9 to TRBJ2-7; TRBD2 matches 12 bases. The clonotype originates from an adult in good health. The sample consisted of peripheral blood, taken on day 0 of AZD1222 vaccination. The CDR3 is CASSDGLAGYYEQYF. CDR3 coding DNA: TGTGCCAGCAGCGACGGACTAGCGGGGTACTACGAGCAGTACTTC.